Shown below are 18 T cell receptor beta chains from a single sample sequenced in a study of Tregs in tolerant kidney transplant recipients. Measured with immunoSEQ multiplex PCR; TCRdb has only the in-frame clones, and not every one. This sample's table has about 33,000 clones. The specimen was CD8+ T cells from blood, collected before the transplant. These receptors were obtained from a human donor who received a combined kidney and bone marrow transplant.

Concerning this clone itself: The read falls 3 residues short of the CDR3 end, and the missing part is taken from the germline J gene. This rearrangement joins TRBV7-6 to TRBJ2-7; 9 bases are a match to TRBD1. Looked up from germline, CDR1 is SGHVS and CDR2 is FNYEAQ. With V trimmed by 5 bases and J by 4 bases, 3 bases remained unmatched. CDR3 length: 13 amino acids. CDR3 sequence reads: CASSPTGGYEQYF. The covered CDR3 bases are TGTGCCAGCAGCCCGACAGGGGGGTACGAG.

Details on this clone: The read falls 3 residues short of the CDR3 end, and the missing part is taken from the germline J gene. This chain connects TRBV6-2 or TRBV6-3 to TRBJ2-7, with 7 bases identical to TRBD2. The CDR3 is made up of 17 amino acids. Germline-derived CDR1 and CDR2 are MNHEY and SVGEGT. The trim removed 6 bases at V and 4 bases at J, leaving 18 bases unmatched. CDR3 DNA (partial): TGTGCCAGCAGGGCCGACCGGACTAGTTCGGGGCTTTACGAG. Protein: CASRADRTSSGLYE. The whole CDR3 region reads CASRADRTSSGLYEQYF.

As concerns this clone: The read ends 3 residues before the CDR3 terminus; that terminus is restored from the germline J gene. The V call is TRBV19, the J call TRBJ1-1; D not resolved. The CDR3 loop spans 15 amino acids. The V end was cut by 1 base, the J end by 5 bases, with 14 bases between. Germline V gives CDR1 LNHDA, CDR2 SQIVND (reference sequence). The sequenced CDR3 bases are TGTGCCAGTAGTATAGTTTCGCCAGGATATACTGAA. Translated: CASSIVSPGYTE. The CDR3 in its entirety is CASSIVSPGYTEAFF.

The covered CDR3 bases are TGCGCCAGCACCTACGAGGGGACTAGGACAGATGAA. Protein: CASTYEGTRTDE. The full-length CDR3 reads as CASTYEGTRTDEAFF. The chain uses TRBV5-1 and TRBJ1-1; D is possibly TRBD1 (6 bases). With the read ending 3 residues before the CDR3 end, the germline J gene is used to fill in that end. Looked up from germline, CDR1 is SGHRS and CDR2 is YFSETQ. The CDR3 contains 15 residues. Trimming took off 6 bases at V and 7 bases at J, with 22 bases between the two ends.

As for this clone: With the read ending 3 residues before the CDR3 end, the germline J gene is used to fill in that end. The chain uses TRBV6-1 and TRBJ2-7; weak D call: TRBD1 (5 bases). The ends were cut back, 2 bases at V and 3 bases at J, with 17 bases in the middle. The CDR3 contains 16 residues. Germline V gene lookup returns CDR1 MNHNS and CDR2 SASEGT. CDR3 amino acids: CASSEMGQGRDYEQYF. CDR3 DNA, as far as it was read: TGTGCCAGCAGTGAAATGGGGCAGGGTAGGGACTACGAG.

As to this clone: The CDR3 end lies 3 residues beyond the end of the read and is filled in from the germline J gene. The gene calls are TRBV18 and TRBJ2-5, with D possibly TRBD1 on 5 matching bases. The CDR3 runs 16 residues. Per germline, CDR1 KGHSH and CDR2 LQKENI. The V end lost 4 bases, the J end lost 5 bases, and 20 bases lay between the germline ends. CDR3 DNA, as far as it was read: TGTGCCAGCTCACGAATGTCACCCAGGGTTATGGAGACC. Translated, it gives CASSRMSPRVMET. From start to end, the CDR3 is CASSRMSPRVMETQYF.

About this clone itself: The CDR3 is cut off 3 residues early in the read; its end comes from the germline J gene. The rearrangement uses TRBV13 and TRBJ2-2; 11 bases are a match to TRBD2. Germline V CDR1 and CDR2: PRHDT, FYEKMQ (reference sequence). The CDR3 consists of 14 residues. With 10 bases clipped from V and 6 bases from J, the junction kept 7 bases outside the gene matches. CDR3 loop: CANRGGLAAGELFF. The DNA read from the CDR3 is TGTGCCAACCGCGGGGGACTAGCGGCCGGGGAG.

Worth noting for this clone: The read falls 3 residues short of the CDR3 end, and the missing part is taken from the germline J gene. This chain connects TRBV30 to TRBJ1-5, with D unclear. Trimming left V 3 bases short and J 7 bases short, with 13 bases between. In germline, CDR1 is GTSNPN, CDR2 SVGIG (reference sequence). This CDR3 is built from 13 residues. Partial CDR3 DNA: TGTGCCTGGAGCCAGATGCCAGGACAGCCC. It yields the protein CAWSQMPGQP. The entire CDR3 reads CAWSQMPGQPQHF.

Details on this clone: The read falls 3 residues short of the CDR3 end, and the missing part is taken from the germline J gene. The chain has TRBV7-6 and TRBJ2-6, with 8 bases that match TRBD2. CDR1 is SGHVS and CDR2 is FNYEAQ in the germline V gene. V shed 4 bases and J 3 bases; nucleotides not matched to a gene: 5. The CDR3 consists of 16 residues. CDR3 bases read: TGTGCCAGCAGCTACGGCGGGGGGTATGGGGCCAACGTC. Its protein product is CASSYGGGYGANV. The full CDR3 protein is CASSYGGGYGANVLTF.

CDR3 sequence reads: CASSLKTGGDEKLFF. The sequenced part of the CDR3 DNA is TGTGCCAGCAGCTTAAAGACCGGGGGGGATGAAAAA. The chain combines TRBV7-9 with TRBJ1-4; TRBD1 is a possible D gene (5 bases). With the read ending 3 residues before the CDR3 end, the germline J gene is used to fill in that end. Germline V CDR1 and CDR2: SEHNR, FQNEAQ (reference sequence). This CDR3 spans 15 amino acids. Between the trimmed V and J ends, which lost 2 bases and 6 bases, there was a span of 13 bases.

Partial CDR3 DNA: TGTGCCAGCAGTGTGGTAATCATCGACTTCAATGAG. Encoded protein: CASSVVIIDFNE. The entire CDR3 protein reads CASSVVIIDFNEQFF. The chain links TRBV2 to TRBJ2-1; D ambiguous. The CDR3 end falls 3 residues outside the read, so it is completed with the germline J gene. Germline V lookup: CDR1 SNHLY, CDR2 FYNNEI. This CDR3 has 15 amino acids. Trimming shortened V by 4 bases and J by 6 bases, and 16 bases separated the two germline ends.

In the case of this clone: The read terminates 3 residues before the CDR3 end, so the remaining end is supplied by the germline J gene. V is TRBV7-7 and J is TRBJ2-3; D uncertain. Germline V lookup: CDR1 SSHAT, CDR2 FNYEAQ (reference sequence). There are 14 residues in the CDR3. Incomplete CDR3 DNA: TGTGCCAGCAGCTTAAAGGGCCAGTCTGGGACG. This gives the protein CASSLKGQSGT. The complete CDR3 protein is CASSLKGQSGTQYF.

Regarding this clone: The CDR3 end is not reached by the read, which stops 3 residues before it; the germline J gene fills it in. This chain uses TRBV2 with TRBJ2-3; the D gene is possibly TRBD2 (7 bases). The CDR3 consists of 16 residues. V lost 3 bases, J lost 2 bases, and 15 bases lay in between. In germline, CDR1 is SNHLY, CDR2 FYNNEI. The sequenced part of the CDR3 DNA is TGTGCCAGCAGTGAGATGGCGGGGGCCTTCACAGATACG. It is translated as CASSEMAGAFTDT. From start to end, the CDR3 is CASSEMAGAFTDTQYF. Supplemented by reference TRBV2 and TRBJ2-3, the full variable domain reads EPEVTQTPSHQVTQMGQEVILRCVPISNHLYFYWYRQILGQKVEFLVSFYNNEISEKSEIFDDQFSVERPDGSNFTLKIRSTKLEDSAMYFCASSEMAGAFTDTQYFGPGTRLTVL.

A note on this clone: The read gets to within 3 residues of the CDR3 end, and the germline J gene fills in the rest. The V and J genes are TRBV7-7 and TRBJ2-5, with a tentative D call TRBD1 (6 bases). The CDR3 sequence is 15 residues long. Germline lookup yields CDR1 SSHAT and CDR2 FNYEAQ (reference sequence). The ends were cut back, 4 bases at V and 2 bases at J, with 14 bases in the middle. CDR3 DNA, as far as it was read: TGTGCCAGCAGCTCGGACAGTTCCCTGCAAGAGACC. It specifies CASSSDSSLQET. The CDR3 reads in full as CASSSDSSLQETQYF.

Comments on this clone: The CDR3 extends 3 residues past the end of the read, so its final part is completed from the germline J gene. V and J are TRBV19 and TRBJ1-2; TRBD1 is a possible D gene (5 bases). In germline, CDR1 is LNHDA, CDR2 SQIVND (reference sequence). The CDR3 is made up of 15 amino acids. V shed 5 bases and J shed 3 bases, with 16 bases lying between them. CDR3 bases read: TGTGCCAGTAGTTGGGCAGGGCGCCCTGACTATGGC. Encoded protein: CASSWAGRPDYG. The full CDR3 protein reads CASSWAGRPDYGYTF.

The part of the CDR3 DNA that was read is TGTGCCAGTAGTATTGGGACAGGGGGCAACGGC. It specifies CASSIGTGGNG. The entire CDR3 protein reads CASSIGTGGNGYTF. The V gene is TRBV19, the J gene TRBJ1-2; TRBD1 agrees at 12 bases. The read stops 3 residues short of the end of the CDR3; the missing end is completed from the germline J gene. CDR3 length equals 14 residues. CDR1 and CDR2 (germline): LNHDA, SQIVND (reference sequence). Variable domain in full (rest from reference TRBV19 and TRBJ1-2): DGGITQSPKYLFRKEGQNVTLSCEQNLNHDAMYWYRQDPGQGLRLIYYSQIVNDFQKGDIAEGYSVSREKKESFPLTVTSAQKNPTAFYLCASSIGTGGNGYTFGSGTRLTVV.

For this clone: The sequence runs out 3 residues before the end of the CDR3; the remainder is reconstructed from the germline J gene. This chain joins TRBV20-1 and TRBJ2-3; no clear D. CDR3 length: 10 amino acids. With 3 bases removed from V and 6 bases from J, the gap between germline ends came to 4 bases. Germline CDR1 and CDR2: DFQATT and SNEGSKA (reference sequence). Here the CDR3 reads CSASPDTQYF. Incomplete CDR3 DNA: TGCAGTGCTAGTCCTGATACG.

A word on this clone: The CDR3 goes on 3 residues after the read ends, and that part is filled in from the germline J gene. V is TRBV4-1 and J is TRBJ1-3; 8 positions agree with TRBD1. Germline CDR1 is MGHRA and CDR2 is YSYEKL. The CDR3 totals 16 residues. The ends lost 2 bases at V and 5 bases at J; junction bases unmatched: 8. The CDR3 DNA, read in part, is TGCGCCAGCAGCCAACTGGGACAGGACCCTAGAAACACC. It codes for CASSQLGQDPRNT. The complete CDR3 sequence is CASSQLGQDPRNTIYF.